The T cell receptor (beta chain) under discussion was sequenced for a study of response to subunit inactivated influenza vaccine (dated by TCRdb to 2016 to 2019). Regarding the complete study: To follow how T cells responded to a trivalent subunit inactivated influenza vaccine, the researchers relied on deep quantitative profiling of the T cell receptor repertoire. Paper-wide results and their limitations: The authors proposed that each seasonal influenza vaccination may bring in only a limited number of new T cells.

The library was obtained by RT-PCR. The instrument given in TCRdb is Illumina HiSeq 2500. TCRdb trimmed public reads at Q25 via fastp, called clones via MiXCR and kept in-frame beta chains. Every entry covers one CDR3 protein and lists the most common genes and DNA from its rows. The sample table records about 780,000 distinct CDR3 sequences; roughly 20% of these occur just once. Approximately 11% of the sample is taken by the ten largest. Via the germline V gene, CDR1 is KGHSH and CDR2 LQKENI. Taken from cysteine to phenylalanine, the CDR3 has 15 residues. Just the 45-base CDR3 DNA is kept, in frame starting at base 1. V gives up 3 bases and J gives up 0 bases, and the segment between their germline ends measures 11 bases. Comments on this clonotype: The specificity of this receptor is unknown. Within one base of it there is no much larger clone, and no base qualities were kept.

Sequences were derived from PBMCs from blood, sampled 5 days after vaccination. The origin of this receptor is a man aged 50-59 years who received an inactivated influenza vaccine. Donor details come from another sample of the same person, matched by shared clones. The V and J segments used are TRBV18 and TRBJ1-1; there is no confident call for the D gene. The nucleotides read TGTGCCAGCTCACCCGCGGAGGGCATGAACACTGAAGCTTTCTTT. This sequence encodes CASSPAEGMNTEAFF.